Listed below are T cell receptor beta chains from one sample, sequenced in a study of blood T cell dynamics during melanoma immunotherapy. TCRdb's copy holds only in-frame clones and misses some; the assay was immunoSEQ multiplex PCR. The table has several thousand clones, approximately 77% seen once. The material sequenced was blood, taken from a patient treated with checkpoint blockade. These receptors all come from a human donor with melanoma. CDR3s include the opening cysteine and the closing phenylalanine or tryptophan. The order of the fields is clone size, J gene, V gene, D gene, CDR3 DNA, CDR3 protein. D genes are given only for firm matches. Not all rows give a size; the values are once, few, many and, for expanded clones, a class.

size: NA
J: TRBJ2-7
V: TRBV5-6
D: TRBD1
DNA: TGTGCCAGCAGCAATTCCTGGGGACAGGGTGACGAGCAGTACTTC
CDR3: CASSNSWGQGDEQYF

size: NA
J: TRBJ2-5
V: TRBV6-1
D: NA
DNA: TGTGCCAGCAGACCACAAGAGCAGAAGGCAGGGACCCAGTACTTC
CDR3: CASRPQEQKAGTQYF

size: NA
J: TRBJ2-3
V: TRBV19
D: NA
DNA: TGTGCCAGTAGTTCACTAGTAACAGATACGCAGTATTTT
CDR3: CASSSLVTDTQYF

size: NA
J: TRBJ2-1
V: TRBV4-1
D: TRBD2
DNA: TGCGCCAGCAGCCAAATCGATATGGGACTAGCGGGGTACAATGAGCAGTTCTTC
CDR3: CASSQIDMGLAGYNEQFF

size: once
J: TRBJ1-6
V: TRBV9
D: NA
DNA: TGTGCCAGCAGCGTAGAAGAAAATTCACCCCTCCACTTT
CDR3: CASSVEENSPLHF

size: NA
J: TRBJ1-3
V: TRBV6-5
D: NA
DNA: TGTGCCAGCAGTTACCGCAACCCCTCTGGAAACACCATATATTTT
CDR3: CASSYRNPSGNTIYF

size: NA
J: TRBJ2-6
V: TRBV15
D: NA
DNA: TGTGCCACCAGCAGAAGAGGGGGGAGCTCTGGGGCCAACGTCCTGACTTTC
CDR3: CATSRRGGSSGANVLTF

size: NA
J: TRBJ2-7
V: TRBV30
D: NA
DNA: TGTGCCTGGAGTGGAAGACTACGGGGATACGAGCAGTACTTC
CDR3: CAWSGRLRGYEQYF

size: NA
J: TRBJ1-1
V: TRBV5-3
D: NA
DNA: TGTGCCAGCAGCTTGCAGGGTCGGAACACTGAAGCTTTCTTT
CDR3: CASSLQGRNTEAFF

size: NA
J: TRBJ1-2
V: TRBV10-2
D: NA
DNA: TGCGCCAGCAGTGAGTCGAGTGGCTACACCTTC
CDR3: CASSESSGYTF

size: NA
J: TRBJ2-2
V: TRBV27
D: NA
DNA: TGTGCCAGCGCGACGGGACCCGGGCCCGGGGAGCTGTTTTTT
CDR3: CASATGPGPGELFF

size: NA
J: TRBJ2-7
V: TRBV2
D: NA
DNA: TGTGCCAGCAGCAGGGGACTCGACTACGAGCAGTACTTC
CDR3: CASSRGLDYEQYF

size: once
J: TRBJ2-3
V: TRBV5-6
D: NA
DNA: TGTGCCAGCAGCTTGTCTCGGAGTAGTGGTACAGATACGCAGTGTTTT
CDR3: CASSLSRSSGTDTQCF

size: NA
J: TRBJ2-7
V: TRBV5-4
D: NA
DNA: TGTGCCAGCAGCTTGTCCAGGGGGGAGTACGAGCAGTACTTC
CDR3: CASSLSRGEYEQYF

size: NA
J: TRBJ2-3
V: TRBV7-2
D: TRBD2
DNA: TGTGCCAGCAGCTTAGGGGTCGGGGGGGGCCAAGATACGCAGTATTTT
CDR3: CASSLGVGGGQDTQYF

size: NA
J: TRBJ1-1
V: TRBV7-2
D: NA
DNA: TGTGCCAGCAGCTTAAATCCCTCGCCGGAAGCTTTCTTT
CDR3: CASSLNPSPEAFF

size: NA
J: TRBJ2-1
V: TRBV9
D: NA
DNA: TGTGCCAGCAGCCGACCCGGCGGAGACTCCTACAATGAGCAGTTCTTC
CDR3: CASSRPGGDSYNEQFF

size: NA
J: TRBJ1-5
V: TRBV10-2
D: NA
DNA: TGCGCCAGCAGTGAGTCCAACAATCAGCCCCAGCATTTT
CDR3: CASSESNNQPQHF

size: NA
J: TRBJ2-5
V: TRBV10-2
D: NA
DNA: TGCGCCAGCAGCGACGGACCGTTCCGGGAGACCCAGTACTTC
CDR3: CASSDGPFRETQYF

size: NA
J: TRBJ1-6
V: TRBV15
D: NA
DNA: TGTGCCACCAGGCCTCAGGGTTCGTATAATTCACCCCTCCACTTT
CDR3: CATRPQGSYNSPLHF

size: NA
J: TRBJ2-7
V: TRBV30
D: NA
DNA: TGTGCCTGGAGTTCCCCCATCGGCAGCTCCTACGAGCAGTACTTC
CDR3: CAWSSPIGSSYEQYF

size: NA
J: TRBJ2-2
V: TRBV30
D: NA
DNA: TGTGCCTGGAGTGTAGGACGCACCGGGGAGCTGTTTTTT
CDR3: CAWSVGRTGELFF

size: NA
J: TRBJ1-1
V: TRBV6-5
D: TRBD1
DNA: TGTGCCAGCAGAAGACAGGGAAGGCGTGGTGAAGCTTTCTTT
CDR3: CASRRQGRRGEAFF

size: NA
J: TRBJ2-7
V: TRBV9
D: NA
DNA: TGTGCCAGCAGCGAGATGGACAGTCCTAACGAGCAGTACTTC
CDR3: CASSEMDSPNEQYF

size: NA
J: TRBJ1-4
V: TRBV7-9
D: NA
DNA: TGTGCCAGCAGCTTAGCTGCGTCAACTAATGAAAAACTGTTTTTT
CDR3: CASSLAASTNEKLFF

size: NA
J: TRBJ2-7
V: TRBV28
D: NA
DNA: TGTGCCAGCAGCCCTACCCTACTCCCCTACGAGCAGTACTTC
CDR3: CASSPTLLPYEQYF

size: once
J: TRBJ2-5
V: TRBV30
D: NA
DNA: TGTGCCTGGAGTGTAGGTGGAGTAGCGGAACAAGAGACCCAGTACTTC
CDR3: CAWSVGGVAEQETQYF

size: NA
J: TRBJ2-1
V: TRBV7-3
D: NA
DNA: TGTGCCAGCAGCTTAGAAGTTAGCGGTAGCTCCTACAATGAGCAGTTCTTC
CDR3: CASSLEVSGSSYNEQFF

size: few
J: TRBJ2-5
V: TRBV19
D: NA
DNA: TGTGCCAGTAGTTCGGGACTAGAGACCCAGTACTTC
CDR3: CASSSGLETQYF

size: NA
J: TRBJ2-7
V: TRBV2
D: TRBD1
DNA: TGTGCCAGCAGTGAAGCCTCGGCAGGGGGCCGGTACGAGCAGTACTTC
CDR3: CASSEASAGGRYEQYF

size: NA
J: TRBJ2-4
V: TRBV2
D: NA
DNA: TGTGCCAGCAGCGCCCCTAGAGCCAAAAACATTCAGTACTTC
CDR3: CASSAPRAKNIQYF

size: NA
J: TRBJ1-1
V: TRBV15
D: TRBD1
DNA: TGTGCCACCAGATTCGATGACAGGGTGACTGAAGCTTTCTTT
CDR3: CATRFDDRVTEAFF

size: NA
J: TRBJ1-1
V: TRBV29-1
D: NA
DNA: TGCAGCGTGGCGGGACCGAGGAACACTGAAGCTTTCTTT
CDR3: CSVAGPRNTEAFF

size: NA
J: TRBJ2-3
V: TRBV7-3
D: TRBD2
DNA: TGTGCCAGCAGCTTGATAGCGGGGGGGCGAGATACGCAGTATTTT
CDR3: CASSLIAGGRDTQYF

size: few
J: TRBJ2-2
V: TRBV5-5
D: NA
DNA: TGTGCCAGCTGCGTGGGGGCGAACACCGGGGAGCTGTTTTTT
CDR3: CASCVGANTGELFF

size: NA
J: TRBJ2-1
V: TRBV11-2
D: TRBD2
DNA: TGTGCCAGCAACCGGGAGGGACTCTCGAGGGATGAGCAGTTCTTC
CDR3: CASNREGLSRDEQFF

size: NA
J: TRBJ2-6
V: TRBV11-3
D: NA
DNA: TGTGCCAGCAGCCCAGGGGCGAACGTCCTGACTTTC
CDR3: CASSPGANVLTF

size: NA
J: TRBJ2-3
V: TRBV6-5
D: NA
DNA: TGTGCCAGCAGGAACCCTGGAACGGATACGCAGTATTTT
CDR3: CASRNPGTDTQYF

size: NA
J: TRBJ2-7
V: TRBV13
D: TRBD1
DNA: TGTGCCAGCAGCATCCGAGGACAGGGGGCCTACGAGCAGTACTTC
CDR3: CASSIRGQGAYEQYF

size: NA
J: TRBJ2-1
V: TRBV5-1
D: NA
DNA: TGCGCCAGCAGCTTGGGGGCGATCTCCTACAATGAGCAGTTCTTC
CDR3: CASSLGAISYNEQFF

size: NA
J: TRBJ1-6
V: TRBV7-2
D: TRBD1
DNA: TGTGCCAGCAGCTCAGGGGGCGCCGGGAATTCACCCCTCCACTTT
CDR3: CASSSGGAGNSPLHF

size: NA
J: TRBJ2-2
V: TRBV7-3
D: NA
DNA: TGTGCCAGCAGCACTCAACCGGGACCACCATTCGGGGAGCTGTTTTTT
CDR3: CASSTQPGPPFGELFF

size: NA
J: TRBJ2-5
V: TRBV7-3
D: TRBD1
DNA: TGTGCCAGCAGCTTAAACCCTACCTACGGGACAGGGGGCTTAGGTTACTTC
CDR3: CASSLNPTYGTGGLGYF

size: NA
J: TRBJ2-1
V: TRBV2
D: TRBD2
DNA: TGTGCCAGCAGTGACAAAGGGGCTAGCGGGGATTGGCTTCGGATCAATGAGCAGTTCTTC
CDR3: CASSDKGASGDWLRINEQFF

size: NA
J: TRBJ2-1
V: TRBV4-2
D: NA
DNA: TGTGCCAGCAGCATGAAAGGGGCTAATGAGCAGTTCTTC
CDR3: CASSMKGANEQFF

size: once
J: TRBJ2-3
V: TRBV7-9
D: NA
DNA: TGTGCCAGCATCCAAGAAGGCGTCACAGATACGCAGTATTTT
CDR3: CASIQEGVTDTQYF

size: NA
J: TRBJ2-2
V: TRBV10-1
D: NA
DNA: TGCGCCAGCAGTGGGGTCCACAACTGGGAGCTGTTTTTT
CDR3: CASSGVHNWELFF

size: NA
J: TRBJ2-1
V: TRBV11-3
D: NA
DNA: TGTGCCAGCAGCGCCCCAGGCTTGTACAATGAGCAGTTCTTC
CDR3: CASSAPGLYNEQFF

size: once
J: TRBJ2-3
V: TRBV9
D: NA
DNA: TGTGCCAGCAGCGTAGGGTCTCTATTGCAGGCAGATACGCAGTATTTT
CDR3: CASSVGSLLQADTQYF

size: once
J: TRBJ2-7
V: TRBV6-5
D: TRBD1
DNA: TGTGCCAGCAGCTCTCCGGGACAGGGTTTCTACGAGCAGTACTTC
CDR3: CASSSPGQGFYEQYF

size: NA
J: TRBJ2-1
V: TRBV27
D: TRBD2
DNA: TGTCCATCCGGGGGGGTAAGCTCCTACAATGAGCAGTTCTTC
CDR3: CPSGGVSSYNEQFF

size: NA
J: TRBJ2-7
V: TRBV5-1
D: NA
DNA: TGCGCCAGCAGCCCTGGCCCCGACAGTTACGAGCAGTACTTC
CDR3: CASSPGPDSYEQYF

size: NA
J: TRBJ1-5
V: TRBV28
D: TRBD1
DNA: TGTGCAGCCAGGGGGGTTAGCAATCAGCCCCAGCATTTT
CDR3: CAARGVSNQPQHF

size: NA
J: TRBJ2-7
V: TRBV7-2
D: TRBD2
DNA: TGTGCCAGCAGGTCTTCCTTAGCGGGGGGGCCTTACGAGCAGTACTTC
CDR3: CASRSSLAGGPYEQYF

size: NA
J: TRBJ2-2
V: TRBV7-3
D: NA
DNA: TGTGCCAGCAGTTACAGGCACACCGGGGAGCTGTTTTTT
CDR3: CASSYRHTGELFF

size: NA
J: TRBJ2-4
V: TRBV18
D: NA
DNA: TGTGCCAGCTCTAACCAAGACGCCGGGACGGAAAAAAACATTCAGTACTTC
CDR3: CASSNQDAGTEKNIQYF